The clone carrying this T cell receptor beta chain was seen more than once but under ten times. One junction end does not reproduce the germline sequence, and a read error may be involved. The PCR had 60 Vbeta and 13 Jbeta primers. TCRdb's copy holds only in-frame clones and misses some; the assay was immunoSEQ multiplex PCR. The sample lists roughly 100,000 clones, around 80% occurring once. This sample was taken from a study of cytomegalovirus exposure and HLA in healthy donors. Germline-derived CDR1 and CDR2 are SEHNR and FQNEAQ (reference sequence). The length of the CDR3 is 12 residues. Specimen: PBMCs. The chain has TRBV7-9 and TRBJ2-7; D is ambiguous. The clonotype was recovered from a woman in her forties in good health and CMV-seronegative. CDR3 nucleotides: TGTTCCAGCAGCTACAGCCTCTACGAGCAGTACTTC. Its translation is CSSSYSLYEQYF.